A single sample is the source of the 18 T cell receptor beta chains below, sequenced in a study of cytomegalovirus exposure and HLA in healthy donors. The PCR made use of 60 Vbeta and 13 Jbeta primers. Only in-frame clones appear in the TCRdb table, and some are missing; sequencing was by immunoSEQ multiplex PCR. Among 20,000 or so clones listed, 70% to 80% were seen once. The specimen sequenced was PBMCs. These receptors originate from a man aged 60 to 69 in good health and CMV-seronegative.

The CDR3 nucleotides read TGTGCCAGCAGCTTACTGGGGGCTTCCTACGAGCAGTACTTC. It specifies CASSLLGASYEQYF. The rearrangement joins TRBV7-9 to TRBJ2-7; possibly TRBD1 for D (6 bases). Germline values: CDR1 SEHNR, CDR2 FQNEAQ (reference sequence). V lost 2 bases to trimming and J lost 1 base, with 9 bases between them. The CDR3 sequence is 14 residues long.

The chain carries TRBV29-1 and TRBJ2-7; 9 bases map to TRBD1. Germline CDR1 SQVTM, CDR2 ANQGSEA. This CDR3 spans 14 amino acids. V was clipped by 5 bases and J by 2 bases; unmatched bases: 7. The CDR3 sequence is CSVTYRTGAYEQYF. CDR3 bases: TGCAGCGTTACTTACCGGACAGGGGCCTACGAGCAGTACTTC.

The gene calls are TRBV5-1 and TRBJ1-5; D unclear. Germline V lookup: CDR1 SGHRS, CDR2 YFSETQ. V lost 4 bases, J lost 1 base, and 12 bases lay in between. The CDR3 is 15 amino acids. CDR3 nucleotide sequence: TGCGCCAGCAGCCCGGCGCCCGGGAGCAATCAGCCCCAGCATTTT. Protein: CASSPAPGSNQPQHF.

The chain links TRBV5-8 to TRBJ2-3, with 15 bases that match TRBD2. CDR3 size: 17 residues. The germline V gene has CDR1 SGHTS and CDR2 YDEGEE. The J segment lost 0 bases and the V segment lost 3 bases, leaving 2 bases of the junction unmatched. CDR3 protein: CASSYGLAGGSTDTQYF. The DNA of the CDR3 is TGTGCCAGCAGCTACGGACTAGCGGGGGGGAGCACAGATACGCAGTATTTT.

In this sample, this clone turned up once. The CDR3 region is CASSYSGETEAFF. In DNA form, the CDR3 reads TGTGCCAGCAGTTACTCCGGGGAAACTGAAGCTTTCTTT. The gene calls are TRBV6-6 and TRBJ1-1; no clear D gene. The ends were cut back, 0 bases at V and 5 bases at J, with 7 bases in the middle. The CDR3 sequence is 13 residues long. Germline CDR1 and CDR2: MNHNY and SVGAGI (reference sequence).

This rearrangement joins TRBV18 to TRBJ1-6; TRBD1 matches at 8 bases. CDR1 and CDR2 (germline): KGHSH, LQKENI. V trimming: 2 bases; J trimming: 9 bases; junction bases outside the gene matches: 6. This CDR3 spans 15 amino acids. CDR3 amino acids: CASSPSTGDLSPLHF. In nucleotides, the CDR3 is TGTGCCAGCTCACCATCGACAGGGGATCTTTCACCCCTCCACTTT.

The chain couples TRBV18 to TRBJ2-7, with 9 nucleotides matching TRBD1. The CDR3 has 14 residues. CDR1 is KGHSH and CDR2 is LQKENI in the germline V gene. The junction had 7 bases not matched to a gene; V was cut back by 4 bases and J by 6 bases. The CDR3 nucleotides read TGTGCCAGCTCACGGGACAGGGAGAATTCCGAGCAGTACTTC. Translating gives CASSRDRENSEQYF.

The chain is built from TRBV14 and TRBJ2-1; 16 nucleotides match TRBD2. Germline CDR1 reads SGHDN; CDR2 reads FVKESK. The CDR3 length is 19 residues. The V gene end was trimmed by 1 base and the J gene end by 2 bases; junction bases not matched to a gene: 5. This CDR3 is CASSQGGTSGRAAYNEQFF. CDR3 DNA: TGTGCCAGCAGCCAAGGAGGGACTAGCGGGAGGGCCGCCTACAATGAGCAGTTCTTC.

The chain combines TRBV5-6 with TRBJ2-3, with 9 bases identical to TRBD1. In germline, CDR1 is SGHDT, CDR2 YYEEEE. Unmatched junction bases numbered 7, after V lost 4 bases and J lost 4 bases. The CDR3 has 15 amino acids. As DNA, the CDR3 is TGTGCCAGCAGCATAGGGACAGGGCTGGCAGATACGCAGTATTTT. It encodes CASSIGTGLADTQYF.

In this sample, this clone turned up a few times. The V and J genes are TRBV16 and TRBJ2-5; D call uncertain. The closer fit of TRBJ2-7 to the DNA end suggests the J call may be wrong. This CDR3 has 13 residues. Germline V gene lookup returns CDR1 KGHSY and CDR2 FQNENV. The CDR3 DNA reads as TGTGCCAGCAGCCGTACAGATACCTACGAGCAGTACTTC. Translated, it gives CASSRTDTYEQYF.

This clone occurred a few times. The rearrangement links TRBV7-3 to TRBJ2-1; D is uncertain. V lost 0 bases, J lost 6 bases, and 6 bases lay in between. The CDR3 totals 13 residues. Germline V lookup: CDR1 SGHTA, CDR2 FQGTGA. The CDR3 DNA reads TGTGCCAGCAGCTTAACCCACATCAATGAGCAGTTCTTC. Translated: CASSLTHINEQFF.

The V gene is TRBV19, the J gene TRBJ1-4; D perhaps matches TRBD1 (5 bases). Trimming took off 6 bases at V and 4 bases at J, with 15 bases between the two ends. CDR3 length: 15 residues. The germline gives CDR1 LNHDA, CDR2 SQIVND (reference sequence). CDR3 in DNA: TGTGCCAGTAGGACTCCGGGACTGAGTAATGAAAAACTGTTTTTT. This sequence encodes CASRTPGLSNEKLFF.

This chain connects TRBV5-4 to TRBJ1-4; tentative D call: TRBD1 (6 bases). V was trimmed by 3 bases and J by 7 bases, leaving 10 bases between them. The CDR3 has 13 amino acids. Germline V gene data show CDR1 as SGHNT and CDR2 as YYREEE (reference sequence). The chain's CDR3 is CASSWGLVEKLFF. CDR3 in DNA: TGTGCCAGCAGCTGGGGGCTCGTTGAAAAACTGTTTTTT.

This chain links TRBV7-8 with TRBJ1-5; 7 bases agree with TRBD1. Germline assignment: CDR1 SGHVS and CDR2 FQNEAQ. Germline trimming cut 5 bases from V and 7 bases from J; bases unmatched to any gene: 5. The CDR3 extends over 13 amino acids. CDR3 protein: CASSARQGQPQHF. The CDR3 DNA is TGTGCCAGCAGCGCCCGACAGGGCCAGCCCCAGCATTTT.

The V call is TRBV7-2, the J call TRBJ1-5, with TRBD1 matching over 9 bases. Germline CDR1 and CDR2: SGHTA and FQGNSA. The CDR3 runs to 14 residues. The ends lost 5 bases at V and 6 bases at J; junction bases unmatched: 5. CDR3 in amino acids: CASSVTGGSQPQHF. In nucleotides, the CDR3 is TGTGCCAGCAGCGTGACAGGGGGTAGTCAGCCCCAGCATTTT.

The chain uses TRBV21-1 and TRBJ1-2. TRBV21-1 is tagged as a pseudogene. This CDR3 has 16 residues. The CDR3 loop is CASSAPCTGSNYGYAF. The CDR3 nucleotides read TGTGCCAGCAGCGCCCCGTGTACGGGGTCTAACTATGGCTACGCCTTC.

This chain links TRBV19 with TRBJ1-4, with D perhaps TRBD1 (6 bases). From germline, CDR1 is LNHDA and CDR2 SQIVND (reference sequence). The CDR3 spans 19 residues. V was shortened by 1 base and J by 7 bases, with 25 bases between the two germline ends. CDR3 coding DNA: TGTGCCAGTAGTATAGTAGGTCTAACGGGGGGCAATGGAGGTGAAAAACTGTTTTTT. Translating it yields CASSIVGLTGGNGGEKLFF.

This rearrangement joins TRBV7-2 to TRBJ2-7; 8 bases fit TRBD2. CDR1 and CDR2 (germline): SGHTA, FQGNSA. The CDR3 loop spans 15 amino acids. V gave up 6 bases and J gave up 4 bases; unmatched junction bases: 11. The CDR3 loop is CASSLHPTSAYEQYF. As DNA, the CDR3 is TGTGCCAGCAGTCTCCACCCGACTAGCGCTTACGAGCAGTACTTC.